This T cell receptor beta chain was sequenced during a study of graft-versus-host responses after intestinal transplantation (dated by TCRdb to the early 2020s). The study in broad terms: Multivisceral, liver-intestinal, or isolated intestinal transplants were received by the recipients. Every recipient was given anti-thymocyte globulin induction, then maintenance tacrolimus and steroids for roughly three years. Bulk TCR-beta CDR3 sequencing was used to track graft-versus-host and host-versus-graft alloreactive T cell clones in the graft, circulation and bone marrow after intestinal transplantation. To identify alloreactive clones, pre-transplant mixed lymphocyte reaction products were sequenced and compared with unstimulated pre-transplant donor and recipient T cells. Of the 20 to 30 intestinal transplant recipients enrolled in the cohort, one of whom was a retransplant, a few patients without pretransplant specimens were excluded. A peak of at least 4% donor T cells among recipient peripheral blood mononuclear cells was the definition used for donor T cell macrochimerism. Instead of going to the commercial service, samples from a few later patients were sequenced in-house on an Illumina MiSeq and processed with MiXCR. The paper as a whole reports these results and caveats: The conclusions were limited by the relatively low number and heterogeneity of the intestinal transplant patients. Patients with donor T cell macrochimerism had high GvH to HvG T cell clonal ratios in their allografts. GvH clones turned up in recipient bone marrow, with some appearing earlier in ileal mucosa or blood, a pattern consistent with an intestinal mucosal origin. Early after transplant, peak levels of circulating GvH clones were found to be associated with declines in HvG clones.

The CDR3 contains 16 residues, cysteine and phenylalanine counted. The only DNA kept is the CDR3, 48 bases in frame from the first base. According to the germline V gene, CDR1 reads MGHRA and CDR2 reads YSYEKL. Cut back by 1 base and 7 bases, the V and J ends lie 16 bases apart. What this sample's time point label stands for: cells obtained before transplantation from donor or recipient. CD3+CD4+ and CD3+CD8+ populations were FACS-sorted from unstimulated pre-transplant donor and recipient cells taken from spleen or lymph nodes. The method behind the library was the immunoSEQ multiplex PCR assay. For most patients, genomic DNA was isolated with the Qiagen DNeasy Blood and Tissue Kit and shipped frozen to Adaptive Biotechnologies for TCR sequencing. For most patients, high-throughput TCR-beta CDR3 sequencing of genomic DNA was performed by Adaptive Biotechnologies. Concerning the study's data processing: Adaptive's ImmunoSEQ software supplied the TCR sequencing data for approximately 18 patients, while MiXCR and VDJtools were used to process a few other patients. CD4 versus CD8 sorting errors were corrected by removing sequences found in both subsets at a frequency ratio below 5:1. Because the origin of CDR3 nucleotide sequences shared between donor and recipient could not be assigned, those sequences were removed. To be classed as alloreactive, a clone needed at least 2-fold expansion over unstimulated cells and a minimum CFSE-low frequency of 0.002% (template counts) or 0.001% (read counts). Clones were considered mappable if detected in sequenced pre-transplant spleen, lymph node, or MLR CFSE-low populations of the donor or recipient. The cumulative frequency of alloreactive clones was calculated as a percentage of all sequences, weighted by copy number. Imported from immuneACCESS, the table was reduced by TCRdb to in-frame sequences with V and J called. These copies leave out some clones; in studies compared against another copy, an unresolved V gene accounts for under half, and the cause of the remainder is not known. V and J calls and clone size come straight from that table; D and trimming were deduced from the DNA. The sample yields approximately 110,000 clones; roughly 92% were counted once. The ten largest clones capture about 0.2% of the sample.

As regards this clone: Its antigen is still unknown. The record has no base qualities; no much larger clone is one base away.

This receptor was taken from a human donor who was the organ donor for an intestinal transplant. The V and J genes are TRBV4-1 and TRBJ1-4; no D gene can be assigned with confidence. The sequencing used unstimulated CD4+ T cells sorted from spleen or lymph node cells, collected before transplant. The nucleotide sequence reads as follows: TGCGCCAGCAGCCAAGGTGGGCGGGGATATGGTGAAAAACTGTTTTTT. It translates to CASSQGGRGYGEKLFF.